The clone carrying this TCR beta chain is a singleton in its sample. The investigators introduced synthetic TCR analog templates into each PCR as spikes. Produced via immunoSEQ multiplex PCR; TCRdb's table is partial and in-frame only. The table shows some 120,000 clones, with 80% to 95% occurring only once. This sample stems from a study of PD-L1 blockade in urothelial cancer. Overall study: Between 0 and 3 chemotherapy regimens preceded treatment for each patient. When blood samples were assessed, the median T cell count was approximately 140,000.

Germline CDR1 is MNHNY and CDR2 is SVGAGI (reference sequence). The CDR3 length is 13 residues. Unmatched junction bases numbered 5, after V lost 5 bases and J lost 7 bases. Time point indicated: peripheral blood 6 weeks after treatment start. This TCR came from a man aged 60-69 years with urothelial cancer. This chain connects TRBV6-6 to TRBJ1-2; 9 nucleotides align to TRBD1. Sequencing was performed on PBMCs, taken around atezolizumab (anti-PD-L1) treatment. The CDR3 is CASSGQGRSGYTF. The CDR3 region has the DNA TGTGCCAGCAGTGGACAGGGGCGGAGTGGCTACACCTTC.